The clone carrying this T cell receptor beta chain was counted a single time. The data are from a study of T cells after somatic rescue of genetic block. Only in-frame clones appear in the TCRdb table, and some are missing; sequencing was by immunoSEQ multiplex PCR. This repertoire shows roughly 51,000 clones, about 96% found once; its top ten account for approximately 0.077%. CDR3 length equals 15 residues. Germline CDR1 and CDR2: SGHKS and YYEKEE (reference sequence). Trimming cost V 4 bases and J 10 bases, with 21 bases left between them. The chain combines TRBV5-5 with TRBJ2-1, with D perhaps assigned TRBD1 or TRBD2 (5 bases each). The sample comprised peripheral blood mononuclear cells (PBMCs). This TCR came from a child younger than two. The CDR3 here is CASSLRDEGRFEQFF. The CDR3, as DNA: TGTGCCAGCAGCCTCCGGGACGAGGGGCGATTCGAGCAGTTCTTC.